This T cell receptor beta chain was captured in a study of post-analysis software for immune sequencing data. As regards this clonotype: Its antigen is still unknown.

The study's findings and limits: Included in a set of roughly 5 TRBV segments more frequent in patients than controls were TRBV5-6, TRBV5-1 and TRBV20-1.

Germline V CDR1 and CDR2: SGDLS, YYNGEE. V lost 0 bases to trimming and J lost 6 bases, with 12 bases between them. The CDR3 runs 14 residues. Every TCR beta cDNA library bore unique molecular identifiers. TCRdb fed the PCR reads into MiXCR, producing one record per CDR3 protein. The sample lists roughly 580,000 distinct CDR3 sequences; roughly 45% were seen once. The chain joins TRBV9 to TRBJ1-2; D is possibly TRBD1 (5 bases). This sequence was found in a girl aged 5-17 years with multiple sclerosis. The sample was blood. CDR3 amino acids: CASSVDGAGNGYTF. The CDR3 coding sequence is TGTGCCAGCAGCGTAGATGGGGCAGGGAATGGCTACACCTTC.